This is a list of T cell receptor beta chains from one sample in a study of T cell repertoires in cytomegalovirus infection. Their antigens are not known. Using its own MiXCR run on the reads, TCRdb lists one record per CDR3 protein. Altogether more than 75,000 distinct CDR3 sequences are present, approximately 30% being singletons, with the ten largest covering 71%. This material consisted of CD8+ T cells from cultured PBMCs, taken from culture after CMV antigen stimulation. Every receptor here comes from a human donor in good health (CMV status not recorded). Some clones in this sample may be carry-over from other donors' samples. The CDR3 runs from the conserved cysteine through the conserved F or W. The order of the fields is clone size, J gene, V gene, D gene, CDR3 DNA, CDR3 protein. D genes are given only for firm matches. Clone size is given for some rows only: seen once, a few or many times, or a class if the clone is expanded.

abundance: .; j_gene: TRBJ2-7; v_gene: TRBV6-2/TRBV6-3; d_gene: .; CDR3nt: TGTGCCAGCAGTTACTCGCAGGGGTTCTCACGAGACGAGCAGTACTTC; CDR3aa: CASSYSQGFSRDEQYF
abundance: many; j_gene: TRBJ2-7; v_gene: TRBV7-9; d_gene: .; CDR3nt: TGTGCCAGCAGCTTAGACCTAATGCCTCAGCAGTACTTC; CDR3aa: CASSLDLMPQQYF
abundance: few; j_gene: TRBJ2-1; v_gene: TRBV19; d_gene: .; CDR3nt: TGTGCCACGAGCTCCTACAATGAGCAGTTCTTC; CDR3aa: CATSSYNEQFF
abundance: .; j_gene: TRBJ2-7; v_gene: TRBV7-9; d_gene: .; CDR3nt: TGTGCCAGCAGCGCCGGGACTCCCTACGAGCAGTACTTC; CDR3aa: CASSAGTPYEQYF
abundance: many; j_gene: TRBJ2-3; v_gene: TRBV6-1; d_gene: TRBD2; CDR3nt: TGTGCCAGCAGTGGACTAGCGGGGGAGGAAACAGATACGCAGTATTTT; CDR3aa: CASSGLAGEETDTQYF
abundance: .; j_gene: TRBJ2-3; v_gene: TRBV19; d_gene: .; CDR3nt: TGTGCCAGTGCTAGCCGCGCGGGGTTAGATACGCAGTATTTT; CDR3aa: CASASRAGLDTQYF
abundance: .; j_gene: TRBJ1-1; v_gene: TRBV5-1; d_gene: TRBD1; CDR3nt: TGCGCCAGCAGCTTGGAGCAGGGGGTGTACACTGAAGCTTTCTTT; CDR3aa: CASSLEQGVYTEAFF
abundance: .; j_gene: TRBJ2-1; v_gene: TRBV20-1; d_gene: .; CDR3nt: TGCAGTGCTAGAGATCTCTTAGGACAGAACAATGAGCAGTTCTTC; CDR3aa: CSARDLLGQNNEQFF
abundance: many; j_gene: TRBJ2-2; v_gene: TRBV20-1; d_gene: .; CDR3nt: TGCAGTGCTAGACAGGGGAACACCGGGGAGCTGTTTTTT; CDR3aa: CSARQGNTGELFF
abundance: many; j_gene: TRBJ1-1; v_gene: TRBV24-1; d_gene: TRBD1; CDR3nt: TGTGCCACCACCCAATGGACAGGGAAGAACACTGAAGCTTTCTTT; CDR3aa: CATTQWTGKNTEAFF
abundance: few; j_gene: TRBJ2-1; v_gene: TRBV29-1; d_gene: .; CDR3nt: TGCAGCGTTGAGTCCGGGCTGAACTACAATGAGCAGTTCTTC; CDR3aa: CSVESGLNYNEQFF
abundance: .; j_gene: TRBJ2-7; v_gene: TRBV20-1; d_gene: .; CDR3nt: TGCAGTGCCAGGGGGCGGGGGGTTACCGAGCAGTACTTC; CDR3aa: CSARGRGVTEQYF
abundance: .; j_gene: TRBJ1-2; v_gene: TRBV29-1; d_gene: .; CDR3nt: TGCAGCGTTGTGGGTGATGATGGCTACACCTTC; CDR3aa: CSVVGDDGYTF
abundance: .; j_gene: TRBJ2-1; v_gene: TRBV28; d_gene: TRBD2; CDR3nt: TGTGCCAGCAGTTTGGGACTAGCGGGGGGGCAGCGGTTCTTC; CDR3aa: CASSLGLAGGQRFF
abundance: many; j_gene: TRBJ2-5; v_gene: TRBV27; d_gene: .; CDR3nt: TGTGCCAGCAGTTTATCCACCGGGGAAGAGACCCAGTACTTC; CDR3aa: CASSLSTGEETQYF
abundance: .; j_gene: TRBJ1-1; v_gene: TRBV19; d_gene: .; CDR3nt: TGTGCCAGTAACAGGGAGTTTAGTCGGAACACTGAAGCTTTCTTT; CDR3aa: CASNREFSRNTEAFF
abundance: few; j_gene: TRBJ2-7; v_gene: TRBV7-6; d_gene: .; CDR3nt: TGTGCCAGCAGCTTAAAGGGTTCGGGCGAGCAGTACTTC; CDR3aa: CASSLKGSGEQYF
abundance: few; j_gene: TRBJ2-7; v_gene: TRBV19; d_gene: TRBD2; CDR3nt: TGTGCCAGTAGTATAGACCCGCGGGGGGCGACCTACGAGCAGTACTTC; CDR3aa: CASSIDPRGATYEQYF
abundance: .; j_gene: TRBJ2-2; v_gene: TRBV5-1; d_gene: .; CDR3nt: TGCGCCAGCAGCTTTGGGCAGACGAACACCGGGGAGCTGTTTTTT; CDR3aa: CASSFGQTNTGELFF